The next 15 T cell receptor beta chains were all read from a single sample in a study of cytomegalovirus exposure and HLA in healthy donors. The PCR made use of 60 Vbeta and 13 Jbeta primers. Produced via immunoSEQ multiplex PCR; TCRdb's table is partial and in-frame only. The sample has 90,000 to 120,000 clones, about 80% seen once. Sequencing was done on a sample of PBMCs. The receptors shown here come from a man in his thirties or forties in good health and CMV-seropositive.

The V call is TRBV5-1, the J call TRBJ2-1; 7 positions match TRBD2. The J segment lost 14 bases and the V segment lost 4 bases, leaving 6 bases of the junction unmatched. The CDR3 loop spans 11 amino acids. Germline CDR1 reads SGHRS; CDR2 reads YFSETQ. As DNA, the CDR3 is TGCGCCAGCAGCCCGTCGGGGGGTAAGTTCTTC. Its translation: CASSPSGGKFF. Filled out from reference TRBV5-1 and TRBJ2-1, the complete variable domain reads KAGVTQTPRYLIKTRGQQVTLSCSPISGHRSVSWYQQTPGQGLQFLFEYFSETQRNKGNFPGRFSGRQFSNSRSEMNVSTLELGDSALYLCASSPSGGKFFGPGTRLTVL.

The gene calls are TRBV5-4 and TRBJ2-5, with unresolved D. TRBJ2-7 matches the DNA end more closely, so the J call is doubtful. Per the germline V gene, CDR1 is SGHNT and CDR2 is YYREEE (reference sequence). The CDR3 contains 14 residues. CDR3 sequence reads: CASSLAYRSYEQYF. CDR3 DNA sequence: TGTGCCAGCAGCTTGGCCTATCGGAGCTACGAGCAGTACTTC.

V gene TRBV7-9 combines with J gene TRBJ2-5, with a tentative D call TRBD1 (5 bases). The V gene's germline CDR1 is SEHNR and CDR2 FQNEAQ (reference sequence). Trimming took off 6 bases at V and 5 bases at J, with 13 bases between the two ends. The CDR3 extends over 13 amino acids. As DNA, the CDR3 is TGTGCCAGCAGTGGGCAGGGTTTGGAGACCCAGTACTTC. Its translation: CASSGQGLETQYF.

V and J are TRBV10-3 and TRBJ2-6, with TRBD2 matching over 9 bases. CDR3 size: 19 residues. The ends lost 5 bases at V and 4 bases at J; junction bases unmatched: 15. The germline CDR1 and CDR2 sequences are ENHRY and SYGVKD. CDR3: CAISLSGGLAATGANVLTF. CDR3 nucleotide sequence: TGTGCCATCAGTTTGAGCGGGGGGCTGGCGGCAACGGGGGCCAACGTCCTGACTTTC.

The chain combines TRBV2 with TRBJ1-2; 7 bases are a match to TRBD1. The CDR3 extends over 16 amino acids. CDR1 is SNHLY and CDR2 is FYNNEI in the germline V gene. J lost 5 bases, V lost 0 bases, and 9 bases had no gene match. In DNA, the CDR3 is TGTGCCAGCAGTGAAGCAGGGGGCAGAAGAAGGTATGGCTACACCTTC. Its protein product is CASSEAGGRRRYGYTF.

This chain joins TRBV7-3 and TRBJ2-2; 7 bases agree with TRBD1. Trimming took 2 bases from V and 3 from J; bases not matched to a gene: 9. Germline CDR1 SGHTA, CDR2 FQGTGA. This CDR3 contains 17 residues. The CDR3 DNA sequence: TGTGCCAGCAGCTTAGATTCCAGAACAGGGGACACCGGGGAGCTGTTTTTT. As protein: CASSLDSRTGDTGELFF.

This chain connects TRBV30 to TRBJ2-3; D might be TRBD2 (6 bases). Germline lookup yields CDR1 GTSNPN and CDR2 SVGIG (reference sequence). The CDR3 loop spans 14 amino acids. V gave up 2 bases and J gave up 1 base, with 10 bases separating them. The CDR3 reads CAWSPGTGTDTQYF. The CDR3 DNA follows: TGTGCCTGGAGTCCTGGGACTGGCACAGATACGCAGTATTTT.

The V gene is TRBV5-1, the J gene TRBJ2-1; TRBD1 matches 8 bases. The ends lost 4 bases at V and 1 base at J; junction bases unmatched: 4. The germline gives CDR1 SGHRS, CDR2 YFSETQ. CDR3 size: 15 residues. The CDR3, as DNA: TGCGCCAGCAGCATAAGGACAGGGTCCTACAATGAGCAGTTCTTC. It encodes CASSIRTGSYNEQFF.

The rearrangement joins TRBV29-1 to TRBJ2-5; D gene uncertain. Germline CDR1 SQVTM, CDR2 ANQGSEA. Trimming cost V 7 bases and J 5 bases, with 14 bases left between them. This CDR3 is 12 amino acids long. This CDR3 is CSARPGGETQYF. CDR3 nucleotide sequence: TGCAGCGCGCGACCGGGTGGGGAGACCCAGTACTTC.

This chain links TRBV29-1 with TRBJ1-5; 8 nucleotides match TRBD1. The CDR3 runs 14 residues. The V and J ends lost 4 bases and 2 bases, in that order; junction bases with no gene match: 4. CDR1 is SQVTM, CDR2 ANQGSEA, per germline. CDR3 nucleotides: TGCAGCGTTGGCGGACAGGGCGGCAATCAGCCCCAGCATTTT. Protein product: CSVGGQGGNQPQHF.

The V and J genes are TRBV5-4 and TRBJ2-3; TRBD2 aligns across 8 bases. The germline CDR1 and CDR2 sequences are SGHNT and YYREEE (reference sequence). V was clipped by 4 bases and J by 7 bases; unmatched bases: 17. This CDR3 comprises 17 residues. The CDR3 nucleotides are TGTGCCAGCAGCCCCCGGGGGGGTAGCGCTACAACTTATACGCAGTATTTT. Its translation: CASSPRGGSATTYTQYF.

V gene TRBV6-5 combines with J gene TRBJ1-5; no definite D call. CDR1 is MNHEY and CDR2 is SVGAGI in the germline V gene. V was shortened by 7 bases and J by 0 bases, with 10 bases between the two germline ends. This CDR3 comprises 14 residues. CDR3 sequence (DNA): TGTGCCAGCAATGTGGCATATAGCAATCAGCCCCAGCATTTT. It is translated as CASNVAYSNQPQHF.

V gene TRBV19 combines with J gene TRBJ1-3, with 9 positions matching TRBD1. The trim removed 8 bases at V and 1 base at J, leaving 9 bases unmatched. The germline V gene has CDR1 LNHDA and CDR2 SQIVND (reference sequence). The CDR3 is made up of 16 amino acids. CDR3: CASSWGQGASGNTIYF. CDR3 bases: TGTGCCAGTTCCTGGGGACAGGGCGCGTCTGGAAACACCATATATTTT.

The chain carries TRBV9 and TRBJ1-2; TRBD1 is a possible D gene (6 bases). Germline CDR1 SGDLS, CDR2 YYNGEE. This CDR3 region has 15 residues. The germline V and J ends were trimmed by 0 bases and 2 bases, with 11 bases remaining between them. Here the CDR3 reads CASSVELGANYGYTF. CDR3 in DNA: TGTGCCAGCAGCGTAGAGCTGGGGGCGAACTATGGCTACACCTTC.

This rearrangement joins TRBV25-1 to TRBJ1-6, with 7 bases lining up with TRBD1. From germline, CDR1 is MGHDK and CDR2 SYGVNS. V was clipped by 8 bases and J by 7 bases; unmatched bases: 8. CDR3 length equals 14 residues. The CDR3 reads CASGLTGENSPLHF. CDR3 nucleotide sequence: TGTGCCAGCGGCTTAACAGGGGAGAATTCACCCCTCCACTTT.